A selection of T cell receptor beta chains follows, all from one sample in a study of identifying expanded T cells in peripheral blood. Profiled with immunoSEQ multiplex PCR; TCRdb holds only in-frame clones, not every one. The repertoire holds about 110,000 clones, with less than 90% as singletons. The sequencing sample was made of blood. The source is a person aged 18 to 75 in good health. Each CDR3 is given with its conserved first and last residue.

j_gene: TRBJ1-3; len: 16; v_gene: TRBV28; CDR3aa: CASSLPPPVGGNTIYF
j_gene: TRBJ2-3; len: 19; v_gene: TRBV5-3; CDR3aa: CARSETGTSCAEGTDTQYF
j_gene: TRBJ2-2; len: 16; v_gene: TRBV7-2; CDR3aa: CASRVPGTGNTGELFF
j_gene: TRBJ1-5; len: 17; v_gene: TRBV27; CDR3aa: CASSSMPFGTDNQPQHF
j_gene: TRBJ1-5; len: 14; v_gene: TRBV27; CDR3aa: CASSDGGQGQPQHF
j_gene: TRBJ2-5; len: 14; v_gene: TRBV7-3; CDR3aa: CASSPDRSQETQYF
j_gene: TRBJ1-5; len: 13; v_gene: TRBV7-9; CDR3aa: CASSLGPNQPQHF
j_gene: TRBJ2-7; len: 16; v_gene: TRBV18; CDR3aa: CASPPLGLAGASEQYF
j_gene: TRBJ1-6; len: 15; v_gene: TRBV4-2; CDR3aa: CASSQEQGWNSPLHF
j_gene: TRBJ2-5; len: 14; v_gene: TRBV5-1; CDR3aa: CASSLVGGAETQYF
j_gene: TRBJ1-1; len: 12; v_gene: TRBV9; CDR3aa: CASSVGAGEAFF